One T cell receptor beta chain is described in this entry. What it binds is not known. The PCR had 60 Vbeta and 13 Jbeta primers. The data were produced by immunoSEQ multiplex PCR, yet TCRdb's version contains in-frame clones alone and is incomplete. Here the sample spans 190,000 or so clones, 80% being singletons. The CDR3 contains 15 residues. Germline CDR1 reads SGHRS; CDR2 reads YFSETQ. V lost 4 bases and J 3 bases, leaving 16 bases between the germline ends. The data derive from a study of cytomegalovirus exposure and HLA in healthy donors. Study-wide context: Some 85 million unique TCRs, all from HLA-typed donors, were included in an early release of the data.

Although they were nominally healthy when sampled, donors likely had unrecorded immune exposures. Study outcomes and limitations: It was reported in a later analysis that an Asian-associated ancestry cluster showed fewer N-insertions than the roughly 670-donor mean. Earlier findings revealed that most TCR beta V segments proved productive either about 87% or about 30% of the time.

This sequence was found in a boy aged 10-17 years in good health and CMV-seronegative. V and J are TRBV5-1 and TRBJ1-2; D unresolved. The sample consisted of PBMCs. The CDR3: CASSPTPNPDYGYTF. The CDR3 coding sequence is TGCGCCAGCAGCCCTACCCCGAATCCGGACTATGGCTACACCTTC.